One T cell receptor (beta chain) is described in this entry. The antigen remains unidentified. This sample is drawn from a study of T cells in localized non-small cell lung cancer. Study findings and constraints: Uninvolved adjacent lung showed the highest T cell clonality, exceeding tumor. Adjacent lung had a median around 60 of the 100 largest tumor clones. Longer overall survival accompanied higher blood T cell density. Without multi-region sequencing, intratumor heterogeneity could not be excluded.

The CDR3 runs to 11 residues. Germline assignment: CDR1 MNHNY and CDR2 SVGAGI (reference sequence). V gave up 10 bases and J gave up 7 bases, with 10 bases separating them. Only in-frame clones appear in the TCRdb table, and some are missing; sequencing was by immunoSEQ multiplex PCR. This table holds about 57,000 clones, 80% to 95% found once. The rearrangement joins TRBV6-6 to TRBJ2-2; the D is unclear. The sequencing here drew on peripheral blood, taken before any cancer treatment. The sequence was obtained from a man aged 35 to 69 with stage I lung adenocarcinoma. CDR3 in amino acids: CAISLGGELFF. The CDR3 coding sequence is TGTGCCATCAGCTTAGGCGGGGAGCTGTTTTTT.